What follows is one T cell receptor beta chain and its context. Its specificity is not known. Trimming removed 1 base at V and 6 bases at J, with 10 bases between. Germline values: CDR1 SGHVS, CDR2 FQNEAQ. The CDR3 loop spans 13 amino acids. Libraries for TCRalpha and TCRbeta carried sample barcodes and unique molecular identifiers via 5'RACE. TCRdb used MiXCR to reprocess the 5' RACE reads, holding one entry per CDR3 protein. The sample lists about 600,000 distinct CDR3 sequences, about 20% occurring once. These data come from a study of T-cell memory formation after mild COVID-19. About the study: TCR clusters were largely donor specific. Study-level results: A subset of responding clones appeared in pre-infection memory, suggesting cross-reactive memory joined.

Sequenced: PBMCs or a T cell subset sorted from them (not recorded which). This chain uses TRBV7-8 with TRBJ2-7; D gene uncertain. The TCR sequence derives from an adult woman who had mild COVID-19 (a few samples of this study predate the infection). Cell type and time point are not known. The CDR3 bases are TGTGCCAGCAGCTTAGGATCGGCAGTCGAGCAGTACTTC. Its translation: CASSLGSAVEQYF.